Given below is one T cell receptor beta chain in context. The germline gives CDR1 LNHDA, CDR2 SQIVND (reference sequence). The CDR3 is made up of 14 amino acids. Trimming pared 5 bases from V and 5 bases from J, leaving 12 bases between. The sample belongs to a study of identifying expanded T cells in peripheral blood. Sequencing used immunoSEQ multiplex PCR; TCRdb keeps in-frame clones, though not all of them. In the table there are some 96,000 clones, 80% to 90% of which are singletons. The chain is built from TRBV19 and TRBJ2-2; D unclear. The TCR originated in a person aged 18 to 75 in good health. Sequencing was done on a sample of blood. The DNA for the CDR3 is TGTGCCAGTAGTCCGCAGGAAAGAACCGGGGAGCTGTTTTTT. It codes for CASSPQERTGELFF.